A single sample gave rise to the 21 T cell receptor beta chains below, sequenced in a study of blood T cells in healthy people across ages. Using a J-beta primer mix together with a sample-barcoded 5' primer, a second PCR was run for 7 to 11 cycles. TCRdb fed the 5' RACE reads into MiXCR, producing one record per CDR3 protein. The sample holds hundreds of thousands of distinct CDR3 sequences, roughly 43% seen once. Specimen: blood. Receptors were obtained from a man older than 75 in good health.

This clonotype has just a few counts. The chain has TRBV2 and TRBJ2-3; 7 bases are shared with TRBD1. CDR1 and CDR2 from the germline V gene are SNHLY and FYNNEI. This CDR3 is built from 13 residues. Trimming at V came to 8 bases and at J to 6 bases, leaving 8 bases not matched to a gene. Written as DNA, the CDR3 is TGTGCCAGCCGAGGACAGGTTGGGGATACGCAGTATTTT. Translation: CASRGQVGDTQYF.

The chain employs TRBV7-3 and TRBJ2-3; the match to TRBD1 covers 7 bases. CDR3 length equals 15 residues. With V trimmed by 6 bases and J by 1 base, 7 bases remained unmatched. Germline values: CDR1 SGHTA, CDR2 FQGTGA. CDR3 DNA: TGTGCCAGCAGTACCTATGGACAGGGCACAGATACGCAGTATTTT. It specifies CASSTYGQGTDTQYF.

The genes are TRBV20-1 and TRBJ2-1, with a weak D call TRBD2 (5 bases). CDR1 and CDR2 (germline): DFQATT, SNEGSKA (reference sequence). The V gene lost 4 bases and the J gene lost 5 bases, with 15 bases spanning the gap. CDR3 length: 14 residues. The CDR3 here is CSAIKRETNNEQFF. The DNA of the CDR3 is TGCAGTGCTATAAAACGGGAAACCAACAATGAGCAGTTCTTC.

The chain uses TRBV7-9 and TRBJ2-3, with D tentatively TRBD1 (6 bases). V lost 11 bases and J lost 2, with 17 bases in between. CDR3 length: 14 amino acids. Germline V lookup: CDR1 SEHNR, CDR2 FQNEAQ (reference sequence). CDR3 nucleotide sequence: TGTGCCGGCACCCCAGGGGCAATCACAGATACGCAGTATTTT. Its protein product is CAGTPGAITDTQYF.

This clonotype showed up just a few times. This chain connects TRBV11-1 to TRBJ2-1, with unresolved D. Germline V gives CDR1 SGHAT, CDR2 FQDESV (reference sequence). V lost 7 bases and J 1 base, leaving 14 bases between the germline ends. CDR3 length equals 15 residues. The CDR3 nucleotides are TGTGCCAGCACCAACCCACCTGTGTCCTACAATGAGCAGTTCTTC. Protein: CASTNPPVSYNEQFF.

This chain uses TRBV27 with TRBJ2-2, with 7 bases matching TRBD1. The junction had 16 bases not matched to a gene; V was cut back by 6 bases and J by 3 bases. Germline CDR1 MNHEY, CDR2 SMNVEV (reference sequence). The CDR3 spans 18 residues. The CDR3 coding sequence is TGTGCCAGCAGACCTCAATTATCCTGGGACAGCTACACCGGGGAGCTGTTTTTT. Amino acid sequence: CASRPQLSWDSYTGELFF.

The chain uses TRBV7-6 and TRBJ2-5; possibly TRBD1 for D (6 bases). CDR1 and CDR2 from the germline V gene are SGHVS and FNYEAQ. The CDR3 loop spans 14 amino acids. V was clipped by 5 bases and J by 4 bases, with 14 bases between them. CDR3 residues: CASSPGGRRETQYF. The CDR3 DNA reads TGTGCCAGCAGCCCTGGGGGCAGGAGAGAGACCCAGTACTTC.

As for this clonotype: Compared with germline, one end of the junction differs, possibly owing to a read error. The J gene is TRBJ2-4, the V gene TRBV15; 9 positions agree with TRBD1. The germline gives CDR1 LNHNV, CDR2 YYDKDF (reference sequence). CDR3 length: 13 amino acids. The chain's CDR3 is CATGRSRQGEGYF. In DNA, the CDR3 is TGTGCCACCGGCAGATCCCGACAGGGGGAAGGGTACTTC.

The rearrangement uses TRBV7-9 and TRBJ1-4, with 11 bases matching TRBD1. CDR1 and CDR2 from the germline V gene are SEHNR and FQNEAQ (reference sequence). CDR3 length: 15 residues. Trimming cost V 5 bases and J 8 bases; bases outside gene matches: 7. In nucleotides, the CDR3 is TGTGCCAGCAGCCTTGGACAGGGGGCGGGGGAAAAACTGTTTTTT. It yields the protein CASSLGQGAGEKLFF.

The CDR3 DNA follows: TGCGCCAGCAGCACGGGACTACAAGAGACCCAGTACTTC. This sequence encodes CASSTGLQETQYF. V and J are TRBV5-1 and TRBJ2-5, with 7 nucleotides matching TRBD2. V shed 4 bases, J shed 2 bases, and the junction held 2 bases outside the gene matches. The germline V gene has CDR1 SGHRS and CDR2 YFSETQ. The CDR3 runs to 13 residues.

The chain carries TRBV14 and TRBJ1-6, with D possibly matching TRBD1 (5 bases). V lost 7 bases to trimming and J lost 7 bases, with 17 bases between them. The CDR3 runs 15 residues. Germline loops: CDR1 SGHDN, CDR2 FVKESK. The chain's CDR3 is CASKRSAGRNSPLHF. The CDR3 nucleotides are TGTGCCAGCAAACGATCGGCAGGGAGGAATTCACCCCTCCACTTT.

Concerning this clonotype: At one end, the junction sequence differs from germline, possibly due to a read error. The genes are TRBV3-1 and TRBJ2-5; TRBD2 matches 7 bases. This CDR3 has 16 residues. Germline V gene data show CDR1 as LGHDT and CDR2 as YNNKEL (reference sequence). The CDR3 loop is CASSQSSGLNQGTQYF. CDR3 coding DNA: TGTGCCAGCAGCCAAAGCTCGGGACTAAACCAAGGGACCCAGTACTTC.

The chain carries TRBV4-3 and TRBJ2-1; D ambiguous. V was pared by 1 base and J by 2 bases, with 12 bases between. The germline CDR1 and CDR2 sequences are LGHNA and YSLEER. This CDR3 contains 16 residues. CDR3 in DNA: TGCGCCAGCAGCCAAGGCCGCGGTCTAGCCTACAATGAGCAGTTCTTC. Its protein is CASSQGRGLAYNEQFF.

This clonotype turned up a few times. J is TRBJ2-7 and V is TRBV19, with 7 positions matching TRBD2. This CDR3 has 14 residues. The germline gives CDR1 LNHDA, CDR2 SQIVND (reference sequence). V shed 6 bases, J shed 3 bases, and the junction held 8 bases outside the gene matches. The CDR3 bases are TGTGCCAGTAGCTTGAGCGGGGAGGTCTACGAGCAGTACTTC. It specifies CASSLSGEVYEQYF.

This clonotype was seen more than once but under ten times. V usage is TRBV7-2 and J usage is TRBJ1-1; D remains unclear. CDR3 size: 19 residues. Germline V gives CDR1 SGHTA, CDR2 FQGNSA. Trimming removed 3 bases from V and 0 bases from J, with 23 bases in between. Here the CDR3 DNA reads TGTGCCAGCAGCTTTCCCGGATTGTCCCGCACCCAATTGAACACTGAAGCTTTCTTT. This encodes CASSFPGLSRTQLNTEAFF.

The V gene is TRBV5-1, the J gene TRBJ1-6; 10 bases fit TRBD1. The CDR3 sequence is 17 residues long. From germline, CDR1 is SGHRS and CDR2 YFSETQ. The trim removed 4 bases at V and 3 bases at J, leaving 7 bases unmatched. The CDR3 DNA sequence: TGCGCCAGCAGCGGGACAGGGGCCTCGAACTATAATTCACCCCTCCACTTT. Its translation is CASSGTGASNYNSPLHF.

The V and J genes are TRBV3-1 and TRBJ2-1; 8 bases are a match to TRBD2. The end of the DNA aligns better with TRBJ2-7, so the J call may be wrong. The CDR3 loop spans 16 amino acids. The germline gives CDR1 LGHDT, CDR2 YNNKEL (reference sequence). Here the CDR3 DNA reads TGTGCCAGCAGCCATACTAGCGGTAGCTCCTACAATGAGCAGTACTTC. Its protein product is CASSHTSGSSYNEQYF.

The chain is built from TRBV4-3 and TRBJ1-4; maybe TRBD1 (6 bases). Trimming removed 1 base at V and 3 bases at J, with 12 bases between. The CDR3 extends over 16 amino acids. The V gene's germline CDR1 is LGHNA and CDR2 YSLEER. The CDR3 nucleotides read TGCGCCAGCAGCCAAGGAACACAGGGTCCTAATGAAAAACTGTTTTTT. It specifies CASSQGTQGPNEKLFF.

This clonotype was seen at least ten times. The chain links TRBV29-1 to TRBJ2-7, with a weak D call TRBD1 (5 bases). CDR3 length: 13 residues. Trimming removed 7 bases at V and 0 bases at J, with 13 bases between. Germline V gene lookup returns CDR1 SQVTM and CDR2 ANQGSEA. The CDR3 DNA sequence: TGCAGCGCCGAGACAGAGTACTCCTACGAGCAGTACTTC. Translated, it gives CSAETEYSYEQYF.

The genes are TRBV5-1 and TRBJ2-6, with D unresolved. Deletions cut 2 bases from V and 2 bases from J, with 5 bases between. This CDR3 has 14 amino acids. Germline lookup yields CDR1 SGHRS and CDR2 YFSETQ. The CDR3 DNA follows: TGCGCCAGCAGCTTTAGTACTGGGGCCAACGTCCTGACTTTC. This codes for CASSFSTGANVLTF. Together with reference TRBV5-1 and TRBJ2-6, the CDR3 gives the full variable domain: KAGVTQTPRYLIKTRGQQVTLSCSPISGHRSVSWYQQTPGQGLQFLFEYFSETQRNKGNFPGRFSGRQFSNSRSEMNVSTLELGDSALYLCASSFSTGANVLTFGAGSRLTVL.

This clonotype was seen only a few times. This chain links TRBV6-4 with TRBJ2-7; D possibly corresponds to TRBD2 (6 bases). This CDR3 comprises 15 residues. In germline, CDR1 is MRHNA, CDR2 SNTAGT. With 4 bases removed from V and 6 bases from J, the gap between germline ends came to 19 bases. The CDR3: CASSVDLGTGGEQYF. CDR3 DNA sequence: TGTGCCAGCAGTGTGGACCTTGGGACCGGGGGCGAGCAGTACTTC.